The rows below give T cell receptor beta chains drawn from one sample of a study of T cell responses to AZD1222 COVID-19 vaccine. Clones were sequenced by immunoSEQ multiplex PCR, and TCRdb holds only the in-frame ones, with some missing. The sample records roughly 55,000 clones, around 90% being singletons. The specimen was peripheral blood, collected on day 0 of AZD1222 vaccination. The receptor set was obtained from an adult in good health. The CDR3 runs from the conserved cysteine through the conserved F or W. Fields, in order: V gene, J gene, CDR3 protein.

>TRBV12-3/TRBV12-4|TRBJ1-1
CASSRGNTEAFF
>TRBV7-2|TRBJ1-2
CASSLLTDSAYGYTF
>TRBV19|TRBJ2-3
CASSGLGLRDTQYF
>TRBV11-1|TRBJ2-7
CASSIGNRGQGEQYF
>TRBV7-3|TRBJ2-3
CASSLSKGNTQYF
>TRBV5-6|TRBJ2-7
CASSSGLAGNYEQYF
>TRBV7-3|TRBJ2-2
CASSLTSTATGELFF
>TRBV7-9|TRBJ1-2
CASSLEVTVSQGGYTF
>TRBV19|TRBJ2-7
CASSIVAGGRNEQYF
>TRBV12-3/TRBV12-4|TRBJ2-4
CASTRGEDIQYF
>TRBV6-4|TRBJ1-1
CASKSPSRDTRTEAFF
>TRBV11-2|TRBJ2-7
CASSLGDFYEQYF
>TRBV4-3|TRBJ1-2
CASSQAPGNYGYTF
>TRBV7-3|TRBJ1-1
CASSLGQTGTEAFF
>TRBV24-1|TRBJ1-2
CATSDLGGSYTF
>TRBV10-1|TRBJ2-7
CASSYGTGEYYEQYF
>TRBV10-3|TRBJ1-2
CAISERQGYGYTF
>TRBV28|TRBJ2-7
CASSPSSYEQYF
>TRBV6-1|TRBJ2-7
CASSEVPSGTSYEQYF
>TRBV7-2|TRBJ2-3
CASSFKGADTQYF
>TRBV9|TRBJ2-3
CASSVGGPDTQYF
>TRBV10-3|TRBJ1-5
CAISQGNQPQHF
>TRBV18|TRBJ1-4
CASSPPATANEKLFF
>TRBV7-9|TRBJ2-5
CASSLAREQAQYF
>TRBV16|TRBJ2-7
CASSQSAGASYEQYF
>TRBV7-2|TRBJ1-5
CASSYGRGMGNQPQHF
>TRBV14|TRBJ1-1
CASSQDIGAGNTEAFF
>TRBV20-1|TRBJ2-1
CSASRSGGALNEQFF
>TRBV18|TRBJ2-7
CASSPPGAGGRGEQYF
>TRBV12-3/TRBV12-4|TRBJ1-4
CASGAFNEKLFF
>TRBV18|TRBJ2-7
CASSPGTGYYEQYF
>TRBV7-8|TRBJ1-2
CASSYPGQGDYGYTF
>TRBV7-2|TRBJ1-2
CASSLEGRTYGYTF
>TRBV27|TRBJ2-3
CASSPRSDTQYF
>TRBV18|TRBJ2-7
CASSPGIHDEQYF
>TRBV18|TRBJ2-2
CASSPGQGSNTGELFF
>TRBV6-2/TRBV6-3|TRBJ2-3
CASSYGTSADTQYF
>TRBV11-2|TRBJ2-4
CASSLIWGGLAKNIQYF
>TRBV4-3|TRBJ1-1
CASSRVSNTEAFF
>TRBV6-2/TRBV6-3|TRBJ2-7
CASSYSKGGVNYEQYF